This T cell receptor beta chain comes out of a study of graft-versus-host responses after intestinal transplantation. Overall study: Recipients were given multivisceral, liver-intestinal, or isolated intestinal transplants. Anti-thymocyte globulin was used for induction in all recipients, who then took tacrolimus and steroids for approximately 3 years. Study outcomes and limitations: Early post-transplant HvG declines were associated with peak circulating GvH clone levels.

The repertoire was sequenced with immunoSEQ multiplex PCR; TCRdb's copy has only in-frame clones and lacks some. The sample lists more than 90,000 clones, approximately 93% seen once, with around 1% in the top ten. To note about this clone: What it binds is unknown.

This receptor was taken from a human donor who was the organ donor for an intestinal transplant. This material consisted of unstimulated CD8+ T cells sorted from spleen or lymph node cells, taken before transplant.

The CDR3 coding sequence is TGTGCCAGCAGTTTAATTATCCGTCAACCGCCAGATACGCAGTATTTT. This translates into CASSLIIRQPPDTQYF. The V and J genes are TRBV28 and TRBJ2-3; D gene unclear. Germline V gene lookup returns CDR1 MDHEN and CDR2 SYDVKM. This CDR3 has 16 amino acids. Between the trimmed V and J ends, which lost 2 bases and 4 bases, there was a span of 16 bases.